The rows below give T cell receptor beta chains drawn from one sample of a study of post-analysis software for immune sequencing data. TCRdb independently ran MiXCR on the PCR reads; one entry per CDR3 protein. The sample includes approximately 150,000 distinct CDR3 sequences, over 25% of them seen just once. The material sequenced was blood. The origin of the receptors is a girl between 10 and 17 years old with multiple sclerosis. Both conserved end residues are part of each CDR3. D genes are given only for firm matches. Clone size is stated in some rows and not others, as once, few, many or a class when expanded.

d_gene,v_gene,len,j_gene,abundance,CDR3nt,CDR3aa
-,TRBV7-9,14,TRBJ1-2,few,TGTGCCACCTTCCCGGCCCGGCTGACCTATGGCTACACCTTC,CATFPARLTYGYTF
-,TRBV20-1,15,TRBJ1-1,few,TGCAGTGCTCCCCCCGAAGGGAGGCGGAACACTGAAGCTTTCTTT,CSAPPEGRRNTEAFF
TRBD1,TRBV11-2,14,TRBJ2-5,few,TGTGCCAGCAGCTTACAGGGGGCTGAGGAGACCCAGTACTTC,CASSLQGAEETQYF
TRBD2,TRBV20-1,15,TRBJ2-7,many,TGCAGTGCTAGAGACGGGGGGACTAGCGGGTACGAGCAGTACTTC,CSARDGGTSGYEQYF
TRBD1,TRBV6-6,15,TRBJ1-2,few,TGTGCCAGCAGATCCTCTACCTGGGACAGCCATGGCTACACCTTC,CASRSSTWDSHGYTF
TRBD2,TRBV15,18,TRBJ2-1,many,TGTGCCACCAGCACCGGGACTAGCGGGAGGGCCGCCTACAATGAGCAGTTCTTC,CATSTGTSGRAAYNEQFF
-,TRBV5-5,15,TRBJ2-1,-,TGTGCCAGCAGCTTGGCCGGGAGAGGTGGGGATGAGCAGTTCTTC,CASSLAGRGGDEQFF
-,TRBV5-1,15,TRBJ2-6,many,TGCGCCAGCAGCCAAGGGCTCTCTGGGGCCAACGTCCTGACTTTC,CASSQGLSGANVLTF
-,TRBV5-5,13,TRBJ1-1,few,TGTGCCAGCAGCTTACAGGTGGGCACTGAAGCTTTCTTT,CASSLQVGTEAFF
-,TRBV12-3/TRBV12-4,12,TRBJ2-3,many,TGTGCCAGCAGCCTAAGCACAGATACGCAGTATTTT,CASSLSTDTQYF
-,TRBV20-1,14,TRBJ1-1,few,TGCAGTGCACCCCCCCCGGGAATGAACACTGAAGCTTTCTTT,CSAPPPGMNTEAFF
-,TRBV10-2,13,TRBJ2-7,many,TGCGCCAGCACTTGGACTCCGTCCTACGAGCAGTACTTC,CASTWTPSYEQYF
TRBD1,TRBV20-1,14,TRBJ1-4,many,TGCAGTGCTAGAGCAGGGGGCTTAGATGAAAAACTGTTTTTT,CSARAGGLDEKLFF
TRBD1,TRBV7-9,17,TRBJ2-7,many,TGTGCCAGCAGTTTTCCTACAGGGGCAGGGGGCCTTTACGAGCAGTACTTC,CASSFPTGAGGLYEQYF
-,TRBV20-1,17,TRBJ2-7,many,TGCAGTGCCCCCCGCCGGGACCCCGAGGGGAGCTCCTACGAGCAGTACTTC,CSAPRRDPEGSSYEQYF
-,TRBV28,13,TRBJ1-2,few,TGTGCCAACAGTTTTAGAATGGGCTATGGCTACACCTTC,CANSFRMGYGYTF
-,TRBV10-3,13,TRBJ1-1,-,TGTGCCATCAAGGAAGGCGTGAACACTGAAGCTTTCTTT,CAIKEGVNTEAFF
-,TRBV7-3,13,TRBJ1-2,few,TGTGCCAGCAGCTCGGACTACAACGGGGGCTACACCTTC,CASSSDYNGGYTF
TRBD1,TRBV6-5,15,TRBJ1-6,many,TGTGCCAGCAGACGTCCGGGACAGGGGATCTCACCCCTCCACTTT,CASRRPGQGISPLHF
TRBD1,TRBV4-1,18,TRBJ1-6,-,TGCGCCAGCAGCCAAGACCCGACAGGGGAGGTGGATAATTCACCCCTCCACTTT,CASSQDPTGEVDNSPLHF
-,TRBV12-3/TRBV12-4,15,TRBJ1-5,-,TGTGCCAGCAGTCTCCAGGCCGGGGGAAATCAGCCCCAGCATTTT,CASSLQAGGNQPQHF
TRBD1,TRBV7-2,18,TRBJ2-2,once,TGTGCCAGCAGCTTGAGGGGGATCGGACAGGGGGTAACCGGGGAGCTGTTTTTT,CASSLRGIGQGVTGELFF
-,TRBV19,15,TRBJ2-6,-,TGTGCCAGTAGTATAAAGCACTCTGGGGCCAACGTCCTGACTTTC,CASSIKHSGANVLTF
TRBD2,TRBV20-1,16,TRBJ2-3,many,TGCAGTGCTTCGGGGGCTAGCGGGAGGACCACAGATACGCAGTATTTT,CSASGASGRTTDTQYF
TRBD2,TRBV5-1,14,TRBJ2-3,medium-sized,TGCGCCAGCAGCTTGGGACTAGCGGACGATACGCAGTATTTT,CASSLGLADDTQYF
-,TRBV29-1,12,TRBJ2-1,-,TGCAGCGTAGACCGGACGGACAATGAGCAGTTCTTC,CSVDRTDNEQFF
-,TRBV5-1,15,TRBJ2-7,many,TGCGCCAGCAGCCGTGGGACGGGGAGCTCCTACGAGCAGTACTTC,CASSRGTGSSYEQYF
-,TRBV11-2,13,TRBJ1-1,-,TGTGCCAGCAGCCCTGACAGGAGCACTGAAGCTTTCTTT,CASSPDRSTEAFF
-,TRBV12-3/TRBV12-4,11,TRBJ2-1,many,TGTGCCAGCCGGAGGGGCAATGAGCAGTTCTTC,CASRRGNEQFF
TRBD2,TRBV15,17,TRBJ2-3,-,TGTGCCACCAGTTTAGCGGGGGCCTCGGGTAGCACAGATACGCAGTATTTT,CATSLAGASGSTDTQYF
-,TRBV27,14,TRBJ2-3,-,TGTGCCAGCAGTTTAGGGGGCGCGGCAGATACGCAGTATTTT,CASSLGGAADTQYF
-,TRBV15,15,TRBJ2-7,-,TGTGCCACCAGCAGCGCCCCTGATAGCTCCTACGAGCAGTACTTC,CATSSAPDSSYEQYF
-,TRBV20-1,14,TRBJ2-1,-,TGCAGTGCTAGTTCCCAGAAACTCCCCAATGAGCAGTTCTTC,CSASSQKLPNEQFF
-,TRBV6-6,13,TRBJ1-5,few,TGTGCCAGCACCCAGGGGCTCGATCAGCCCCAGCATTTT,CASTQGLDQPQHF
-,TRBV6-1,12,TRBJ2-4,many,TGTGCCAGCAGTGAACACGAAAGGGTTCAGTACTTC,CASSEHERVQYF
-,TRBV6-1,12,TRBJ1-1,-,TGTGCCAGCAGTGAAGGTCCCAGGAGTGCTTTCTTT,CASSEGPRSAFF
TRBD1,TRBV4-2,17,TRBJ2-5,many,TGTGCCAGCAGCCAAGTCGGAAGGGACAGGGGGCCCGAGACCCAGTACTTC,CASSQVGRDRGPETQYF
TRBD2,TRBV2,16,TRBJ2-3,few,TGTGCCAGCAGTGGGGCTAGCGGACGCTCGGCGGATACGCAGTATTTT,CASSGASGRSADTQYF
TRBD2,TRBV11-1,16,TRBJ2-1,-,TGTGCCAGCAGCTTACGCGCTAGCGGCACCTACAATGAGCGGTTCTTC,CASSLRASGTYNERFF
-,TRBV12-3/TRBV12-4,14,TRBJ1-1,few,TGTGCCAGCACCTTGGGGCAGGGACGGACTGAAGCTTTCTTT,CASTLGQGRTEAFF
TRBD1,TRBV5-1,14,TRBJ2-7,-,TGCGCCAGCAGCGGGGGGACAGGTTCCTACGAGCAGTACTTC,CASSGGTGSYEQYF
-,TRBV28,14,TRBJ2-7,-,TGTGCCAGCAGTTTGCCCAGCCGCTCCTACGAGCAGTACTTC,CASSLPSRSYEQYF